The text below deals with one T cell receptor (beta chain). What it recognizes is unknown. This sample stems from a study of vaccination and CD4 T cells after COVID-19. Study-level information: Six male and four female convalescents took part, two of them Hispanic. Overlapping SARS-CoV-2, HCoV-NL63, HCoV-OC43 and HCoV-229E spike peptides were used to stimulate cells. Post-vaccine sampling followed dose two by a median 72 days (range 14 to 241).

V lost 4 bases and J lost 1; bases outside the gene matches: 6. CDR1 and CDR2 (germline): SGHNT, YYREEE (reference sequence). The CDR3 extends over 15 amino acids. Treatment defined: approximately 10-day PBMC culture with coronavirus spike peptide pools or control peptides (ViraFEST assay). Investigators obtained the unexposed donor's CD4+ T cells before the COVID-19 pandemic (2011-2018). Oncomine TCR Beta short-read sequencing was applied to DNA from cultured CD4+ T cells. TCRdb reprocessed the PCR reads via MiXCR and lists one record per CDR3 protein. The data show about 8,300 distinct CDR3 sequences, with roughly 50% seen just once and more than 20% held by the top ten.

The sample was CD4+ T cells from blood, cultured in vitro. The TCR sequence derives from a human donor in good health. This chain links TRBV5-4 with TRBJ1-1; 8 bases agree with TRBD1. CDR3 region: CASSVTGARNTEAFF. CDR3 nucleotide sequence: TGTGCCAGCAGCGTGACAGGGGCCAGGAACACTGAAGCTTTCTTT.